These T cell receptor beta chains were read from a single sample in a study of T cells in narcolepsy. Assay used: immunoSEQ multiplex PCR; TCRdb lists only in-frame clones, some missing. The data hold about 27,000 clones, with 78% observed a single time. Source material: CD45RA- memory CD4+ T cells from PBMCs. Source of these receptors: a human donor with narcolepsy. Each CDR3 is given with its conserved first and last residue. The D gene is left open where the match is weak. The size field is filled for only some rows; it gives once, few, many or a size class.

D gene: -
J gene: TRBJ2-5
V gene: TRBV7-3
clone size: once
CDR3 protein: CASSLSWGPGGETQYF
CDR3 DNA: TGTGCCAGCAGCTTAAGTTGGGGGCCCGGGGGAGAGACCCAGTACTTC

D gene: -
J gene: TRBJ1-6
V gene: TRBV2
clone size: -
CDR3 protein: CASHGYEGSPLHF
CDR3 DNA: TGTGCCAGCCACGGGTACGAGGGTTCACCCCTCCACTTT

D gene: -
J gene: TRBJ1-3
V gene: TRBV5-5
clone size: -
CDR3 protein: CASSLVQLSSGNTIYF
CDR3 DNA: TGTGCCAGCAGCTTGGTACAGCTAAGCTCTGGAAACACCATATATTTT

D gene: TRBD2
J gene: TRBJ2-7
V gene: TRBV11-3
clone size: -
CDR3 protein: CASSLGEGRVEQYF
CDR3 DNA: TGTGCCAGCAGCCTAGGAGAGGGGAGGGTGGAGCAGTACTTC

D gene: TRBD2
J gene: TRBJ2-1
V gene: TRBV18
clone size: once
CDR3 protein: CASRTSGGAPHNEQFF
CDR3 DNA: TGTGCCAGTCGGACTAGCGGGGGGGCCCCCCACAATGAGCAGTTCTTC

D gene: -
J gene: TRBJ2-2
V gene: TRBV29-1
clone size: -
CDR3 protein: CSVGRGLNTGELFF
CDR3 DNA: TGCAGCGTTGGCAGGGGCCTAAACACCGGGGAGCTGTTTTTT

D gene: -
J gene: TRBJ2-1
V gene: TRBV19
clone size: -
CDR3 protein: CASTNARSPTNEQFF
CDR3 DNA: TGTGCCAGTACCAATGCCAGATCCCCCACCAATGAGCAGTTCTTC

D gene: -
J gene: TRBJ1-1
V gene: TRBV6-1
clone size: -
CDR3 protein: CASNPGPKLNTEAFF
CDR3 DNA: TGTGCCAGCAATCCTGGACCGAAATTGAACACTGAAGCTTTCTTT

D gene: -
J gene: TRBJ1-1
V gene: TRBV11-2
clone size: -
CDR3 protein: CASSPSHFSEAFF
CDR3 DNA: TGTGCCAGCAGCCCCTCGCATTTTTCGGAAGCTTTCTTT

D gene: -
J gene: TRBJ1-3
V gene: TRBV10-2
clone size: -
CDR3 protein: CASSESPAGNTIYF
CDR3 DNA: TGCGCCAGCAGTGAGTCCCCCGCCGGAAACACCATATATTTT

D gene: TRBD1
J gene: TRBJ2-7
V gene: TRBV19
clone size: -
CDR3 protein: CASSTPQGARVYEQYF
CDR3 DNA: TGTGCCAGTAGTACCCCGCAGGGGGCTCGGGTGTACGAGCAGTACTTC

D gene: -
J gene: TRBJ2-7
V gene: TRBV6-5
clone size: -
CDR3 protein: CASSASGFYRGEQYF
CDR3 DNA: TGTGCCAGCAGTGCATCAGGGTTTTACAGAGGCGAGCAGTACTTC

D gene: TRBD1
J gene: TRBJ1-6
V gene: TRBV10-2
clone size: -
CDR3 protein: CANTRRGLSSPLHF
CDR3 DNA: TGCGCCAACACACGCAGGGGGCTGAGTTCACCCCTCCACTTT

D gene: -
J gene: TRBJ1-1
V gene: TRBV19
clone size: -
CDR3 protein: CASGDRNSGAFF
CDR3 DNA: TGTGCCAGTGGCGACAGAAACTCTGGAGCTTTCTTT

D gene: -
J gene: TRBJ1-1
V gene: TRBV5-6
clone size: -
CDR3 protein: CASSLGGRGEAFF
CDR3 DNA: TGTGCCAGCAGCTTGGGTGGGCGGGGCGAAGCTTTCTTT

D gene: TRBD2
J gene: TRBJ2-5
V gene: TRBV2
clone size: -
CDR3 protein: CASSGTSFRETQYF
CDR3 DNA: TGTGCCAGCAGTGGGACTAGTTTCCGGGAGACCCAGTACTTC

D gene: TRBD1
J gene: TRBJ1-3
V gene: TRBV30
clone size: few
CDR3 protein: CAWSLGQGAPRISGNTIYF
CDR3 DNA: TGTGCCTGGAGTCTCGGACAGGGGGCACCTCGAATCTCTGGAAACACCATATATTTT

D gene: -
J gene: TRBJ1-4
V gene: TRBV9
clone size: -
CDR3 protein: CASSVRTGANEKLFF
CDR3 DNA: TGTGCCAGCAGCGTCAGAACAGGTGCTAATGAAAAACTGTTTTTT

D gene: -
J gene: TRBJ2-1
V gene: TRBV4-2
clone size: -
CDR3 protein: CASSQDRDFSVNEQFF
CDR3 DNA: TGTGCCAGCAGCCAAGATAGGGACTTTTCTGTCAATGAGCAGTTCTTC

D gene: TRBD1
J gene: TRBJ2-6
V gene: TRBV18
clone size: -
CDR3 protein: CASSPLGQGDIVLTF
CDR3 DNA: TGTGCCAGCTCACCCCTGGGGCAGGGGGATATCGTCCTGACTTTC

D gene: TRBD1
J gene: TRBJ1-2
V gene: TRBV6-1
clone size: -
CDR3 protein: CASSEAGTGAYGYTF
CDR3 DNA: TGTGCCAGCAGTGAAGCCGGGACAGGGGCATATGGCTACACCTTC

D gene: -
J gene: TRBJ1-4
V gene: TRBV25-1
clone size: -
CDR3 protein: CASTPSGRDNEKLFF
CDR3 DNA: TGTGCCAGCACCCCTTCAGGGAGGGATAATGAAAAACTGTTTTTT

D gene: -
J gene: TRBJ2-1
V gene: TRBV6-1
clone size: -
CDR3 protein: CASRGLGANEQFF
CDR3 DNA: TGTGCCAGCAGGGGACTTGGGGCCAATGAGCAGTTCTTC

D gene: -
J gene: TRBJ2-3
V gene: TRBV7-3
clone size: -
CDR3 protein: CASSLPGTDTQYF
CDR3 DNA: TGTGCCAGCAGCCTTCCCGGCACAGATACGCAGTATTTT

D gene: TRBD1
J gene: TRBJ1-1
V gene: TRBV25-1
clone size: -
CDR3 protein: CASSGPGQGKTEAFF
CDR3 DNA: TGTGCCAGCAGTGGTCCGGGACAGGGGAAAACTGAAGCTTTCTTT

D gene: -
J gene: TRBJ2-3
V gene: TRBV11-2
clone size: -
CDR3 protein: CASSSGADTQYF
CDR3 DNA: TGTGCCAGCAGCTCTGGGGCAGATACGCAGTATTTT

D gene: TRBD1
J gene: TRBJ1-1
V gene: TRBV5-1
clone size: -
CDR3 protein: CASSFQGAKNTEAFF
CDR3 DNA: TGCGCCAGCAGCTTCCAGGGGGCTAAGAACACTGAAGCTTTCTTT

D gene: TRBD2
J gene: TRBJ2-7
V gene: TRBV5-1
clone size: few
CDR3 protein: CASSLMWGGTYEQYF
CDR3 DNA: TGCGCCAGCAGCTTGATGTGGGGGGGTACCTACGAGCAGTACTTC

D gene: TRBD2
J gene: TRBJ2-1
V gene: TRBV11-3
clone size: -
CDR3 protein: CASSTSGVFSNEQFF
CDR3 DNA: TGTGCCAGCAGCACTAGCGGGGTCTTTAGTAATGAGCAGTTCTTC

D gene: TRBD2
J gene: TRBJ2-3
V gene: TRBV25-1
clone size: -
CDR3 protein: CASRLAGGRGTDTQYF
CDR3 DNA: TGTGCCAGCAGATTAGCGGGGGGTCGGGGCACAGATACGCAGTATTTT

D gene: -
J gene: TRBJ2-1
V gene: TRBV7-7
clone size: -
CDR3 protein: CASSLSSHSSYNEQFF
CDR3 DNA: TGTGCCAGCAGCTTATCCTCCCATAGCTCCTACAATGAGCAGTTCTTC

D gene: -
J gene: TRBJ2-1
V gene: TRBV18
clone size: -
CDR3 protein: CASSPDKSSYNEQFF
CDR3 DNA: TGTGCCAGCTCACCTGACAAGAGCTCCTACAATGAGCAGTTCTTC

D gene: -
J gene: TRBJ2-7
V gene: TRBV30
clone size: -
CDR3 protein: CAWSVLGGYEQYF
CDR3 DNA: TGTGCCTGGAGTGTACTTGGGGGATACGAGCAGTACTTC

D gene: -
J gene: TRBJ1-3
V gene: TRBV7-2
clone size: -
CDR3 protein: CASSPDGSSGNTIYF
CDR3 DNA: TGTGCCAGCAGCCCGGATGGGAGCTCTGGAAACACCATATATTTT

D gene: TRBD1
J gene: TRBJ1-1
V gene: TRBV5-4
clone size: -
CDR3 protein: CASSLIGQGTEAFF
CDR3 DNA: TGTGCCAGCAGCTTGATTGGACAGGGAACTGAAGCTTTCTTT

D gene: TRBD2
J gene: TRBJ2-1
V gene: TRBV9
clone size: -
CDR3 protein: CASSVGLAGSLSYNEQFF
CDR3 DNA: TGTGCCAGCAGCGTTGGTCTAGCGGGAAGCCTCTCCTACAATGAGCAGTTCTTC

D gene: TRBD2
J gene: TRBJ2-3
V gene: TRBV25-1
clone size: -
CDR3 protein: CASSDQGLVSDTQYF
CDR3 DNA: TGTGCCAGCAGTGATCAAGGACTAGTATCAGATACGCAGTATTTT

D gene: -
J gene: TRBJ1-1
V gene: TRBV2
clone size: -
CDR3 protein: CASSEEPNTEAFF
CDR3 DNA: TGTGCCAGCAGTGAAGAGCCGAACACTGAAGCTTTCTTT

D gene: -
J gene: TRBJ2-3
V gene: TRBV7-8
clone size: -
CDR3 protein: CASRGALTDTQYF
CDR3 DNA: TGTGCCAGCCGGGGGGCCCTCACAGATACGCAGTATTTT

D gene: TRBD1
J gene: TRBJ2-7
V gene: TRBV4-1
clone size: -
CDR3 protein: CAPGDRHEQYF
CDR3 DNA: TGCGCCCCCGGGGACAGGCACGAGCAGTACTTC

D gene: -
J gene: TRBJ1-2
V gene: TRBV30
clone size: once
CDR3 protein: CAWRGPVDPLLYGYTF
CDR3 DNA: TGTGCCTGGAGAGGACCCGTCGACCCTCTTTTATATGGCTACACCTTC

D gene: TRBD1
J gene: TRBJ2-2
V gene: TRBV7-4
clone size: -
CDR3 protein: CASSLTGRTGELFF
CDR3 DNA: TGTGCCAGCAGCCTGACAGGGCGAACCGGGGAGCTGTTTTTT

D gene: -
J gene: TRBJ2-3
V gene: TRBV4-1
clone size: -
CDR3 protein: CASRSREGADTQYF
CDR3 DNA: TGCGCCAGCAGGTCGAGGGAAGGGGCAGATACGCAGTATTTT

D gene: TRBD1
J gene: TRBJ2-7
V gene: TRBV10-2
clone size: -
CDR3 protein: CASKTGTGVTYEQYF
CDR3 DNA: TGCGCCAGCAAAACCGGGACAGGCGTAACCTACGAGCAGTACTTC